This T cell receptor beta chain is drawn from a study of Ad26.COV2.S vaccination and SARS-CoV-2 variants. General observations from the study: Assessments of TCR breadth and depth may have underestimated the total T cell responses.

As to this clone: Its target is unknown.

Noted treatment: 15 to 20 received Ad26.COV2.S at low or high dose, single or two shots; about 5 received placebo; per-sample allocation not given. Collection of samples fell on day 63 after the first vaccine or placebo injection. Here immunoSEQ multiplex PCR was the method, and the copy in TCRdb shows in-frame clones only, minus some. This sample has about 680,000 clones, with 89% found just once. The CDR3 has 14 amino acids. V lost 0 bases, J lost 6 bases, and 13 bases lay in between. Germline loops: CDR1 SGHDT, CDR2 YYEEEE. Here the sequenced sample was peripheral blood, taken in a trial of Ad26.COV2.S vaccine versus placebo. The chain carries TRBV5-6 and TRBJ2-7; D might be TRBD1 (6 bases). The TCR originated in a person between 18 and 65 years old who received the Ad26.COV2.S COVID-19 vaccine or a placebo. The CDR3 DNA follows: TGTGCCAGCAGCTTGGGGACAGTAAGTTCCGAGCAGTACTTC. It specifies CASSLGTVSSEQYF. The whole variable domain, remainder taken from reference TRBV5-6 and TRBJ2-7, is DAGVTQSPTHLIKTRGQQVTLRCSPKSGHDTVSWYQQALGQGPQFIFQYYEEEERQRGNFPDRFSGHQFPNYSSELNVNALLLGDSALYLCASSLGTVSSEQYFGPGTRLTVT.